This TCR beta chain was obtained from a study of T cell repertoires in cytomegalovirus infection. Study overall: Public TCR beta signatures were indicative of both CMV infection and a matching HLA type. Findings and caveats of the study: People with CMV and the relevant HLA were identified by cumulative public TCR beta family frequency. HLA-C-restricted TCR beta clonotypes specific for CMV led the ex vivo response.

CDR3 size: 14 residues. Per the germline V gene, CDR1 is MDHEN and CDR2 is SYDVKM. The V and J ends lost 5 bases and 2 bases, in that order; junction bases with no gene match: 4. TCRdb ran MiXCR on the reads and lists one entry per CDR3 protein. Of about 530,000 distinct CDR3 sequences listed, less than 30% are singletons. This clonotype was recorded many times. Its antigen is undetermined. The V gene is TRBV28, the J gene TRBJ2-7, with 9 bases that match TRBD1. Sequenced input: PBMCs. This sequence originates from a human donor in good health (CMV status not recorded). Some clones in this sample may be carry-over from other donors' samples. DNA for the CDR3: TGTGCCAGCAGTCCGGGACAGGGCGCCTACGAGCAGTACTTC. It specifies CASSPGQGAYEQYF.